What follows describes a single T cell receptor beta chain. Its antigen is currently unknown. The data originate from a study of identifying expanded T cells in peripheral blood. Overall study results and limits: Technical replicates showed roughly 1.2 changed clones; two weeks around 15; four weeks 19. Variance in clone template counts between roughly 2-week samples significantly increased with total template count across all healthy donors.

Method: immunoSEQ multiplex PCR; TCRdb's copy keeps in-frame clones and lacks some. The repertoire holds around 82,000 clones, over 80% seen once, with less than 20% in the top ten. The CDR3 covers 14 residues. Trimming cost V 4 bases and J 7 bases, with 15 bases left between them. Germline CDR1 is SGHNT and CDR2 is YYREEE (reference sequence). No infections or other immune events were documented during collection. The TCR comes from a person aged 18-69 years in good health. The genes are TRBV5-4 and TRBJ2-1; D is tentatively TRBD1 or TRBD2 (5 bases each). What was sequenced was blood. DNA of the CDR3: TGTGCCAGCAGCCACCGGGACCATTCAAATGAGCAGTTCTTC. Protein product: CASSHRDHSNEQFF.